The next 28 T cell receptor beta chains were all read from a single sample in a study of T cells after yellow fever vaccination. TCRdb itself ran the 5' RACE reads through MiXCR, one entry per CDR3 protein. The data show some 250,000 distinct CDR3 sequences, with roughly 3.5% seen just once and about 19% held by the top ten. The specimen was PBMCs, collected 15 days after the yellow fever booster vaccination. The receptor set was obtained from a man younger than 35 who received the YFV17D yellow fever vaccine.

This clonotype was observed at least ten times. The V call is TRBV5-1, the J call TRBJ1-2; D remains ambiguous. The CDR3 spans 13 residues. The ends were cut back, 4 bases at V and 8 bases at J, with 15 bases in the middle. CDR1 is SGHRS, CDR2 YFSETQ, per germline. In DNA form, the CDR3 reads TGCGCCAGCAGCATCCGGTCCCTGGGCGGCTACACCTTC. It translates to CASSIRSLGGYTF.

This clonotype was detected many times. V is TRBV12-3 or TRBV12-4 and J is TRBJ1-4; D is undetermined. The CDR3 is 12 residues long. The germline V and J ends were trimmed by 6 bases and 6 bases, with 8 bases remaining between them. CDR3 protein: CASSEYYEKLFF. In nucleotides, the CDR3 is TGTGCCAGCAGCGAATATTATGAAAAACTGTTTTTT.

Ten or more counts support this clonotype. The chain carries TRBV4-1 and TRBJ2-1, with D maybe TRBD1 (5 bases). The V and J ends lost 0 bases and 3 bases respectively, with 12 bases between them. This CDR3 has 16 residues. Germline lookup yields CDR1 MGHRA and CDR2 YSYEKL. The CDR3 DNA reads as TGCGCCAGCAGCCAAGATGTCCGACAGAACTACAATGAGCAGTTCTTC. It codes for CASSQDVRQNYNEQFF.

This clonotype appeared many times. V is TRBV20-1 and J is TRBJ2-1; 12 positions match TRBD2. V dropped 2 bases and J dropped 8; count of bases not matched to a gene: 4. This CDR3 spans 14 amino acids. Germline V gene sequence: CDR1 DFQATT, CDR2 SNEGSKA (reference sequence). CDR3 nucleotides: TGCAGTGCTAGATTCGGACTAGCGGGGCATGAGCAGTTCTTC. Its protein is CSARFGLAGHEQFF.

This clonotype was observed at least ten times. This chain connects TRBV12-3 or TRBV12-4 to TRBJ2-5; D ambiguous. V lost 5 bases and J 1 base, leaving 11 bases between the germline ends. CDR3 size: 14 residues. As DNA, the CDR3 is TGTGCCAGCAGTCACGGACGGATCCAAGAGACCCAGTACTTC. Amino acids: CASSHGRIQETQYF.

This clonotype was seen at least ten times. This chain joins TRBV3-2 and TRBJ2-1; TRBD1, the table's D call, lacks a check against the DNA. TRBV3-2 is deemed a pseudogene. The CDR3 has 14 amino acids. The CDR3 loop is CATFSRGRGNEQFF. The CDR3 coding sequence is TGTGCCACCTTCAGCCGGGGGCGGGGGAATGAGCAGTTCTTC.

This clonotype has ten or more counts. The chain couples TRBV5-6 to TRBJ1-2; D is ambiguous. Germline CDR1 and CDR2: SGHDT and YYEEEE. The CDR3 is 14 amino acids. V shed 2 bases and J shed 8 bases, with 16 bases lying between them. The DNA of the CDR3 is TGTGCCAGCAGCTTAATGGCCTCCAGGAGAGGCTACACCTTC. This gives the protein CASSLMASRRGYTF.

This clonotype was counted many times. This chain joins TRBV12-3 or TRBV12-4 and TRBJ1-2, with D possibly TRBD1 on 5 matching bases. Trimming pared 3 bases from V and 3 bases from J, leaving 11 bases between. There are 14 residues in the CDR3. The CDR3 here is CASSFRQGYYGYTF. CDR3 nucleotide sequence: TGTGCCAGCAGTTTCCGGCAGGGATACTATGGCTACACCTTC.

This clonotype was observed once. The chain has TRBV11-2 and TRBJ2-2, with 13 nucleotides matching TRBD2. This CDR3 has 15 residues. V trimming: 5 bases; J trimming: 6 bases; junction bases outside the gene matches: 3. Germline V CDR1 and CDR2: SGHAT, FQNNGV. CDR3 bases: TGTGCCAGCAGCGTACTAGCGGGGGGGCCCGGGGAGCTGTTTTTT. Translating gives CASSVLAGGPGELFF.

This clonotype was counted many times. V usage is TRBV5-1 and J usage is TRBJ1-1; 10 bases align to TRBD1. Germline V gene sequence: CDR1 SGHRS, CDR2 YFSETQ. Trimming took 2 bases from V and 11 from J; bases not matched to a gene: 6. This CDR3 spans 13 amino acids. CDR3 nucleotide sequence: TGCGCCAGCAGCTTCTATGGGACAGGGGCCGCTTTCTTT. Its translation is CASSFYGTGAAFF.

This clonotype showed up many times. The genes are TRBV29-1 and TRBJ1-1; 7 positions agree with TRBD1. Germline V CDR1 and CDR2: SQVTM, ANQGSEA. Unmatched junction bases numbered 4, after V lost 6 bases and J lost 6 bases. The CDR3 consists of 11 residues. The CDR3 nucleotides are TGCAGCGTCGGGACAGACCCTGAAGCTTTCTTT. It is translated as CSVGTDPEAFF.

This clonotype was counted ten times or more. The chain has TRBV12-3 or TRBV12-4 and TRBJ2-7; the match to TRBD2 covers 9 bases. The CDR3 has 12 amino acids. Trimming at V came to 6 bases and at J to 5 bases, leaving 2 bases not matched to a gene. As DNA, the CDR3 is TGTGCCAGCAGCCGCGGGGGGGACGAGCAGTACTTC. It codes for CASSRGGDEQYF.

This clonotype was recorded at least ten times. The V gene is TRBV7-2, the J gene TRBJ2-3; possibly TRBD1 for D (5 bases). The CDR3 contains 14 residues. The germline gives CDR1 SGHTA, CDR2 FQGNSA. Trimming took 4 bases from V and 5 from J, leaving 13 bases between them. CDR3 DNA sequence: TGTGCCAGCAGCTCAGGACATGGCCAAGATACGCAGTATTTT. Its protein product is CASSSGHGQDTQYF.

This clonotype was seen repeatedly, ten times or more. This chain connects TRBV5-1 to TRBJ2-2; 9 bases are shared with TRBD2. CDR3 size: 14 residues. CDR1 and CDR2 from the germline V gene are SGHRS and YFSETQ. V shed 3 bases and J 5 bases; nucleotides not matched to a gene: 2. The CDR3 is CASSWSGGTGELFF. The CDR3 nucleotides are TGCGCCAGCAGCTGGAGCGGGGGGACCGGGGAGCTGTTTTTT. The full variable domain, in which reference TRBV5-1 and TRBJ2-2 provide the parts outside the CDR3, is KAGVTQTPRYLIKTRGQQVTLSCSPISGHRSVSWYQQTPGQGLQFLFEYFSETQRNKGNFPGRFSGRQFSNSRSEMNVSTLELGDSALYLCASSWSGGTGELFFGEGSRLTVL.

At least ten counts were recorded for this clonotype. One junction end disagrees with the germline gene, perhaps due to a read error. The chain couples TRBV2 to TRBJ1-1; possibly TRBD1 for D (5 bases). Germline V gives CDR1 SNHLY, CDR2 FYNNEI. CDR3 length: 14 residues. As DNA, the CDR3 is TGTGCCAGCCGTGAGGACGGACACAGCACTGAAGCTTTCTTT. Amino acids: CASREDGHSTEAFF.

The chain links TRBV20-1 to TRBJ2-5, with D perhaps matching TRBD1 (6 bases). Germline CDR1 is DFQATT and CDR2 is SNEGSKA (reference sequence). The CDR3 has 16 residues. Trimming removed 3 bases from V and 0 bases from J, with 17 bases in between. CDR3 bases: TGCAGTGCTAGTCGTTTTGGCAGGGGATACCAAGAGACCCAGTACTTC. It yields the protein CSASRFGRGYQETQYF.

This clonotype was seen at least ten times. The J gene is TRBJ2-3, the V gene TRBV5-1; D may be TRBD2 (6 bases). Trimming removed 4 bases from V and 0 bases from J, with 15 bases in between. The V gene's germline CDR1 is SGHRS and CDR2 YFSETQ. The CDR3 runs 16 residues. The CDR3 spells CASSVQMAGSTDTQYF. DNA for the CDR3: TGCGCCAGCAGCGTCCAGATGGCGGGGAGCACAGATACGCAGTATTTT. The whole variable domain, filled in from reference TRBV5-1 and TRBJ2-3, reads KAGVTQTPRYLIKTRGQQVTLSCSPISGHRSVSWYQQTPGQGLQFLFEYFSETQRNKGNFPGRFSGRQFSNSRSEMNVSTLELGDSALYLCASSVQMAGSTDTQYFGPGTRLTVL.

The table lists this clonotype with many counts. The CDR3 loop reads CASSQAGGPGYTF. In DNA, the CDR3 is TGTGCCAGCAGCCAAGCGGGAGGTCCTGGCTACACCTTC. The chain uses TRBV3-1 and TRBJ1-2, with no clear D. Looked up from germline, CDR1 is LGHDT and CDR2 is YNNKEL (reference sequence). The CDR3 is 13 residues long. The germline V and J ends were trimmed by 1 base and 7 bases, with 10 bases remaining between them.

The chain is built from TRBV28 and TRBJ1-1, with 7 bases aligning to TRBD1. This CDR3 contains 15 residues. V shed 2 bases and J 1 base; nucleotides not matched to a gene: 4. The V gene's germline CDR1 is MDHEN and CDR2 SYDVKM. CDR3 in DNA: TGTGCCAGCAGTTTACGACAGGGCCCGAACACTGAAGCTTTCTTT. It specifies CASSLRQGPNTEAFF.

This clonotype was seen many times. The chain joins TRBV5-4 to TRBJ2-7; a weak D match, TRBD1 (6 bases). Germline V gene lookup returns CDR1 SGHNT and CDR2 YYREEE (reference sequence). This CDR3 region has 14 residues. The V gene lost 3 bases and the J gene lost 2 bases, with 12 bases spanning the gap. The CDR3 spells CASSSMDRPYEQYF. In DNA form, the CDR3 reads TGTGCCAGCAGCTCGATGGACAGACCCTACGAGCAGTACTTC.

In its sample, this clonotype was seen many times. The chain couples TRBV5-6 to TRBJ1-1; 8 nucleotides align to TRBD1. There are 14 residues in the CDR3. Unmatched junction bases numbered 1, after V lost 0 bases and J lost 3 bases. CDR1 and CDR2 from the germline V gene are SGHDT and YYEEEE. CDR3 amino acids: CASSLDRGDTEAFF. The CDR3 region has the DNA TGTGCCAGCAGCTTGGACAGGGGGGACACTGAAGCTTTCTTT.

This clonotype was observed many times. This chain connects TRBV12-3 or TRBV12-4 to TRBJ2-1; perhaps TRBD1 as D (5 bases). The CDR3 spans 13 residues. V lost 3 bases and J 7 bases, leaving 10 bases between the germline ends. CDR3 region: CASSFAQVNEQFF. DNA for the CDR3: TGTGCCAGCAGTTTTGCACAGGTAAATGAGCAGTTCTTC.

At least ten counts were recorded for this clonotype. V and J are TRBV20-1 and TRBJ2-1; 8 bases are shared with TRBD2. V lost 0 bases and J lost 5; bases outside the gene matches: 9. Germline values: CDR1 DFQATT, CDR2 SNEGSKA (reference sequence). This CDR3 is built from 16 residues. The CDR3 sequence: CSARDPRAGAHNEQFF. The CDR3 DNA follows: TGCAGTGCTAGAGATCCCAGAGCGGGGGCCCACAATGAGCAGTTCTTC.

This clonotype showed up many times. This rearrangement joins TRBV7-3 to TRBJ2-2; 9 positions match TRBD1. CDR3 length: 16 amino acids. Germline assignment: CDR1 SGHTA and CDR2 FQGTGA. Unmatched junction bases numbered 3, after V lost 0 bases and J lost 4 bases. The CDR3 DNA follows: TGTGCCAGCAGCTTAACGTGGGACAGGGCCACCGGGGAGCTGTTTTTT. Amino acid sequence: CASSLTWDRATGELFF.

In its sample, this clonotype was seen many times. The gene calls are TRBV29-1 and TRBJ1-2; 7 nucleotides match TRBD1. The CDR3 runs 13 residues. Germline V gives CDR1 SQVTM, CDR2 ANQGSEA. V lost 3 bases and J lost 3; bases outside the gene matches: 4. This CDR3 reads CSVDGTDYYGYTF. The CDR3 nucleotides are TGCAGCGTTGACGGGACAGACTACTATGGCTACACCTTC.

This clonotype was seen at least ten times. The genes are TRBV4-3 and TRBJ1-3; D gene ambiguous. The CDR3 extends over 16 amino acids. Trimming took off 0 bases at V and 0 bases at J, with 9 bases between the two ends. Germline V CDR1 and CDR2: LGHNA, YSLEER. The CDR3 DNA sequence: TGCGCCAGCAGCCAAGATCCGGCGAGCTCTGGAAACACCATATATTTT. Its protein product is CASSQDPASSGNTIYF.

The sample holds many counts of this clonotype. The CDR3 nucleotides read TGTGCCATCGGGACTAGCGGGGGAATTAGCACAGATACGCAGTATTTT. Protein sequence: CAIGTSGGISTDTQYF. The genes are TRBV10-3 and TRBJ2-3, with 14 bases that match TRBD2. CDR1 ENHRY and CDR2 SYGVKD come from the germline V gene. J lost 0 bases, V lost 8 bases, and 4 bases had no gene match. The CDR3 sequence is 16 residues long.

This clonotype was observed at least ten times. V and J are TRBV7-9 and TRBJ1-6; 7 bases agree with TRBD1. V dropped 4 bases and J dropped 8; count of bases not matched to a gene: 5. There are 14 residues in the CDR3. Germline CDR1 SEHNR, CDR2 FQNEAQ (reference sequence). The CDR3 DNA sequence: TGTGCCAGCAGCTCTGACAGGGTGGATTCACCCCTCCACTTT. Its translation: CASSSDRVDSPLHF.